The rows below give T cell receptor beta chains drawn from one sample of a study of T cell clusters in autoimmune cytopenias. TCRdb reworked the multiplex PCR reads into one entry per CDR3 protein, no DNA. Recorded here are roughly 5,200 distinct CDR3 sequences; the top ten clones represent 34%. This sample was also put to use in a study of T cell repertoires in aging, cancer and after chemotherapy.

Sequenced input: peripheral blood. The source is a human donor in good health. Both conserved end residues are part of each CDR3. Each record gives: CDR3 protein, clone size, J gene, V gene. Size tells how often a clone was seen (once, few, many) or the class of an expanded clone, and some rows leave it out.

CDR3aa: CASSSSDSGNTIYF; abundance: NA; j_gene: TRBJ1-3; v_gene: TRBV27
CDR3aa: CASSLEWRETQYF; abundance: medium-sized; j_gene: TRBJ2-5; v_gene: TRBV5-4
CDR3aa: CASSYGTVYNSPLHF; abundance: NA; j_gene: TRBJ1-6; v_gene: TRBV6-5
CDR3aa: CSARTGTSGGAGELFF; abundance: NA; j_gene: TRBJ2-2; v_gene: TRBV20-1
CDR3aa: CAWSFLVQETQYF; abundance: medium-sized; j_gene: TRBJ2-5; v_gene: TRBV30
CDR3aa: CASSRLAGGSSTGELFF; abundance: NA; j_gene: TRBJ2-2; v_gene: TRBV19
CDR3aa: CASSLEGRAGGYNEQFF; abundance: NA; j_gene: TRBJ2-1; v_gene: TRBV5-1
CDR3aa: CASSYSTSGPSTDTQYF; abundance: NA; j_gene: TRBJ2-3; v_gene: TRBV6-2/TRBV6-3
CDR3aa: CASSSRGADADTQYF; abundance: medium-sized; j_gene: TRBJ2-3; v_gene: TRBV6-1
CDR3aa: CASSSGLNNQPQHF; abundance: NA; j_gene: TRBJ1-5; v_gene: TRBV18
CDR3aa: CASSLQGALHF; abundance: NA; j_gene: TRBJ1-6; v_gene: TRBV12-3/TRBV12-4
CDR3aa: CASSYVAESETQYF; abundance: NA; j_gene: TRBJ2-5; v_gene: TRBV6-6
CDR3aa: CATSREFLGAEAFF; abundance: NA; j_gene: TRBJ1-1; v_gene: TRBV15
CDR3aa: CASSPSHETYNEQFF; abundance: NA; j_gene: TRBJ2-1; v_gene: TRBV18
CDR3aa: CASSMRRADAFGEQFF; abundance: medium-sized; j_gene: TRBJ2-1; v_gene: TRBV19